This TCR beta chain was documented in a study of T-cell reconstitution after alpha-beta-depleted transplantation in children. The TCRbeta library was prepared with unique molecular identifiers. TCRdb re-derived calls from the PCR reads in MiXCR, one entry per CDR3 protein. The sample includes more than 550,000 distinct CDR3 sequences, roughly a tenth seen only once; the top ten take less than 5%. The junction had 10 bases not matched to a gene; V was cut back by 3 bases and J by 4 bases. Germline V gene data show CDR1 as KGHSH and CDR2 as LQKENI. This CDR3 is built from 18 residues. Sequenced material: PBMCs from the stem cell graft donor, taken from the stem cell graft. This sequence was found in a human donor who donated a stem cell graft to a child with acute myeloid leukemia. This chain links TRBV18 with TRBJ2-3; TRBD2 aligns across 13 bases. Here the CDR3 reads CASSPISGTSGTSDTQYF. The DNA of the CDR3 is TGTGCCAGCTCACCTATCTCCGGGACTAGCGGGACCTCAGATACGCAGTATTTT.